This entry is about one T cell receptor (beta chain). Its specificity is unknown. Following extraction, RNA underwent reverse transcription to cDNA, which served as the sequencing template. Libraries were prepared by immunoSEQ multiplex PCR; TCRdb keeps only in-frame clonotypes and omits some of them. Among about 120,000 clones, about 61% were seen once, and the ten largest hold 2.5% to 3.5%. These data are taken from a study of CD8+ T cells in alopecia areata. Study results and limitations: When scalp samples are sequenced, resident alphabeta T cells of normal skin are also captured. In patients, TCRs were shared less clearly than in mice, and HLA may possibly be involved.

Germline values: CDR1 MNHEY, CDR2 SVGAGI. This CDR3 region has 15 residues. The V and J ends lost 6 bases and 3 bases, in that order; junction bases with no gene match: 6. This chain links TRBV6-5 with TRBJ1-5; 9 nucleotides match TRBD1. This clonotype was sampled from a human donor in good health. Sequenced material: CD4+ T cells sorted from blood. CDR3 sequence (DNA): TGTGCCAGCAGGAAGGACAGGGGCGCCAATCAGCCCCAGCATTTT. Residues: CASRKDRGANQPQHF.